This TCR beta chain originates from a study of beta chain features in type 1 diabetes. At the level of the study: Patients shared similar age, gender and cell yields with healthy donors. Examination spanned 100 million to 130 million sorted cells from all samples.

In regard to this clone: Its antigen is undetermined.

Of the isolated RNA, all was reverse transcribed, and so the sequenced material was expressed TCRB transcripts. Produced via immunoSEQ multiplex PCR; TCRdb's table is partial and in-frame only. The sample records under 400,000 clones, roughly 12% being singletons. Study-wide results and limits: All four CD4+ subsets of Type 1 diabetes patients contained TCRB CDR3s that were moderately but significantly shorter. It was not settled here whether HLA type affects TCRB rearrangement.

The clonotype originates from a man younger than 30 in good health. Sequences were obtained from naive CD4+ T cells from blood.

This chain's CDR3 is CASSSFGVQSNQPQHF. As DNA, the CDR3 is TGTGCCAGCAGCTCCTTCGGGGTCCAAAGCAATCAGCCCCAGCATTTT. The genes are TRBV7-2 and TRBJ1-5; D is unresolved. In germline, CDR1 is SGHTA, CDR2 FQGNSA. Trimming left V 4 bases short and J 1 base short, with 14 bases between. This CDR3 has 16 residues.